This is a list of T cell receptor beta chains from one sample in a study of early T cells in non-severe SARS-CoV-2 infection. TCRdb analysed the 5' RACE reads with MiXCR anew, one entry per CDR3 protein. This table has roughly 49,000 distinct CDR3 sequences, about 4% appearing once. The specimen was whole blood. These receptors were collected from an adult who was a healthcare worker with PCR-confirmed SARS-CoV-2 infection or an uninfected control (not recorded which). The CDR3 runs from the conserved cysteine through the conserved F or W. Fields, in order: clone size, D gene, J gene, V gene, CDR3 DNA, CDR3 protein. The D gene is left open where the match is weak. Rows give clone size only sometimes, using once, few, many, or a class for an expanded clone.

>medium-sized|TRBD1|TRBJ2-7|TRBV28
TGTGCCAGCAGTAATAGGGGGCCAAGCTCCTACGAGCAGTACTTC
CASSNRGPSSYEQYF
>few|TRBD2|TRBJ2-5|TRBV3-1
TGTGCCAGCAGCCAAGAGGCAAGCGGGAGGCGAGAGACCCAGTACTTC
CASSQEASGRRETQYF
>.|.|TRBJ2-2|TRBV11-3
TGTGCCAGCAGCTCCCGAGGGGGCGGGAGATTCCCCGGGGAGCTGTTTTTT
CASSSRGGGRFPGELFF
>many|TRBD1|TRBJ2-7|TRBV27
TGTGCCAGCAGTAGCGGGACAGGGTACGAGCAGTACTTC
CASSSGTGYEQYF
>many|.|TRBJ2-6|TRBV11-2
TGTGCCAGCAGCTTTCAGTCCCCTGGGGCCAACGTCCTGACTTTC
CASSFQSPGANVLTF
>many|TRBD1|TRBJ1-2|TRBV6-1
TGTGCCAGCCGCGGACAGGTCGAAGGCTACACCTTC
CASRGQVEGYTF
>many|.|TRBJ1-6|TRBV7-9
TGTGCCAGCAGCGGTCAGAAAGATTCACCCCTCCACTTT
CASSGQKDSPLHF
>many|.|TRBJ1-2|TRBV29-1
TGCAGCGTTGGTTCCGGACAGACTAACTATGGCTACACCTTC
CSVGSGQTNYGYTF
>many|TRBD2|TRBJ2-1|TRBV5-4
TGTGCCAGCCGCCTAGGAGCGGGAATGGGCAACAATGAGCAGTTCTTC
CASRLGAGMGNNEQFF
>many|.|TRBJ1-1|TRBV6-5
TGTGCCTCCTCCCGGGCAAACACTGAAGCTTTCTTT
CASSRANTEAFF
>many|.|TRBJ2-7|TRBV20-1
TGCAGTGCCCTGGGCTCCAACTCCTACGAGCAGTACTTC
CSALGSNSYEQYF
>many|TRBD2|TRBJ2-3|TRBV6-5
TGTGCCAGCAGTCCCGGGACTAGCGGGAGGCCCCTGCGCGGCAAAGGGCAGTATTTT
CASSPGTSGRPLRGKGQYF
>many|.|TRBJ2-3|TRBV20-1
TGCAGTGCTAGCCCACGCACAGATACGCAGTATTTT
CSASPRTDTQYF
>many|.|TRBJ1-2|TRBV7-9
TGTGCCAGCAGCTTAGCGACAGGCGTTTATGGCTACACCTTC
CASSLATGVYGYTF
>many|.|TRBJ2-3|TRBV2
TGTGCCAGCATACCCGGACGGGGCACTAGCACAGATACGCAGTATTTT
CASIPGRGTSTDTQYF
>many|.|TRBJ1-1|TRBV5-6
TGTGCCAGCAGCTTCACCGTTGGGCTGGAAGCTTTCTTT
CASSFTVGLEAFF
>few|.|TRBJ1-3|TRBV2
TGTGCCAGCACCGAAACAGGAACGGGGACCATATATTTT
CASTETGTGTIYF
>few|TRBD1|TRBJ1-4|TRBV6-6
TGTGCCAGCAGCCATATCTCCGGACAGGGGAATGAAAAACTGTTTTTT
CASSHISGQGNEKLFF
>few|.|TRBJ2-2|TRBV7-2
TGTGCCAGCAGCTTATTAGGTTCCGCCGGGGAGCTGTTTTTT
CASSLLGSAGELFF
>many|TRBD2|TRBJ2-6|TRBV30
TGTGCCTGGAGGCCTTTTGGACTAGCGGATTCTGGGGCCAACGTCCTGACTTTC
CAWRPFGLADSGANVLTF
>many|TRBD2|TRBJ2-4|TRBV14
TGTGCCAGCAGCCAATTGACTAGCGGGGGTTTGAACATTCAGTACTTC
CASSQLTSGGLNIQYF
>many|.|TRBJ2-1|TRBV11-2
TGTGCCATCGGGAACTCGACGGCCTACAATGAGCAGTTCTTC
CAIGNSTAYNEQFF
>many|TRBD1|TRBJ1-1|TRBV7-9
TGTGCCAGCAGCTCAGTCACAGGGGGCACTGAAGTTTTCTTT
CASSSVTGGTEVFF
>many|TRBD2|TRBJ2-3|TRBV29-1
TGCAGCGTTGACCTAGCGGGAGGCACAGATACGCAGTATTTT
CSVDLAGGTDTQYF
>many|.|TRBJ2-6|TRBV12-3/TRBV12-4
TGTGCCAGCAGTTTTGAGAGCTCTGGGGCCAACGTCCTGACTTTC
CASSFESSGANVLTF
>medium-sized|.|TRBJ1-1|TRBV20-1
TGCAGTGCTAGGCAGGGTCCTGAAGCTTTCTTT
CSARQGPEAFF
>many|.|TRBJ2-3|TRBV5-1
TGCGCCAGCGGCGAGTTCAAGACTGGTTCTGGCACAGATACGCAGTATTTT
CASGEFKTGSGTDTQYF
>many|.|TRBJ2-3|TRBV9
TGTGCCAGCAGCGTAGCTAGTACAGATACGCAGTATTTT
CASSVASTDTQYF
>many|TRBD2|TRBJ2-1|TRBV7-9
TGTGCCAGCGCCTCCTGGGCTAGCGGGATGTTCTACAATGAGCAGTTCTTC
CASASWASGMFYNEQFF
>many|TRBD1|TRBJ2-1|TRBV10-3
TGTGCCATCGGCTCATCGACAGGGGATAACGCTAATGAGCAGTTCTTC
CAIGSSTGDNANEQFF
>many|.|TRBJ2-7|TRBV7-9
TGTGCCAGCAGCCTATTCGACACAAACGGCTACGAGCAGTACTTC
CASSLFDTNGYEQYF
>many|.|TRBJ2-7|TRBV7-7
TGTGCCAGCAGCTTAACCTCAGACGACCTGCAGTACTTC
CASSLTSDDLQYF
>many|TRBD1|TRBJ1-2|TRBV5-1
TGCGCCAGCTCAGGGGGCGGTTATGGCTACACCTTC
CASSGGGYGYTF
>few|TRBD2|TRBJ2-7|TRBV3-1
TGTGCCAGCAGCCAAGACCTCGGGGCTAGCGGGGCCTACGAGCAGTACTTC
CASSQDLGASGAYEQYF
>.|TRBD2|TRBJ2-3|TRBV20-1
TGCAGTGCTATGACTAGCGGGGGGGCAGATACGCAGTATTTT
CSAMTSGGADTQYF
>many|.|TRBJ1-1|TRBV7-3
TGTGCCAGCAGCCCAACAAACCAGAACACTGAAGCTTTCTTT
CASSPTNQNTEAFF
>.|.|TRBJ2-3|TRBV19
TGTGCCAGTAGTATCTCTACAGGGAGGGATACGCAGTATTTT
CASSISTGRDTQYF
>many|TRBD1|TRBJ1-1|TRBV29-1
TGCAGCGTTGTCAGGGACAGGGGAATGAACACTGAAGCTTTCTTT
CSVVRDRGMNTEAFF
>many|.|TRBJ2-1|TRBV4-1
TGCGCCAGCAGCCCCTTCGACCGAGGCAATGAGCAGTTCTTC
CASSPFDRGNEQFF
>many|.|TRBJ2-7|TRBV6-1
TGTGCCAGCAGTGAATCTGGCGGGGGCAATGACTACGAGCAGTACTTC
CASSESGGGNDYEQYF
>many|TRBD1|TRBJ2-1|TRBV19
TGTGCCAGTAGTCTCCTGCCGGGACAGGGAATCAATGAGCAGTTCTTC
CASSLLPGQGINEQFF
>many|TRBD1|TRBJ2-2|TRBV28
TGTGGAGTTAGGACAGGGACCGGGGAGCTGTTTTTT
CGVRTGTGELFF
>many|.|TRBJ1-2|TRBV6-2/TRBV6-3
TGTGCCAGCAGAGGGGACGGCTATGGCTACACCTTC
CASRGDGYGYTF
>.|.|TRBJ2-3|TRBV4-3
TGCGCCAGCAGCCAAGAGGGCGCGGCTGGCACAGATACGCAGTATTTT
CASSQEGAAGTDTQYF
>many|TRBD1|TRBJ2-7|TRBV7-2
TGTGCCAGCAGCTTGGCAGGGACAGGGACCTACGAGCAGTACTTC
CASSLAGTGTYEQYF
>many|TRBD2|TRBJ2-3|TRBV7-6
TGTGCCAGCAGCTCCCCCGCGGCTAGCGGGGGAGATACGCAGTATTTT
CASSSPAASGGDTQYF
>many|.|TRBJ2-3|TRBV9
TGTGCCAGCAGCGTTTTGGGGGATACGCAGTATTTT
CASSVLGDTQYF
>few|TRBD1|TRBJ2-2|TRBV7-2
TGTGCCAGCAGCTTCGAGACAGGGGCCTTAAACACCGGGGAGCTGTTTTTT
CASSFETGALNTGELFF
>.|.|TRBJ2-1|TRBV11-3
TGTGCCAGCAGCTTAGCCGAGAGTGAGCAGTTCTTC
CASSLAESEQFF
>many|TRBD1|TRBJ2-7|TRBV20-1
TGCAGTGCTAGAGCAGTGGACAGGGCCTACGAGCAGTACTTC
CSARAVDRAYEQYF
>many|TRBD1|TRBJ2-7|TRBV5-1
TGCGCCAGCAGCCGGGGACAGCAATCCTACGAGCAGTACTTC
CASSRGQQSYEQYF